These T cell receptor beta chains were read from a single sample in a study of cytomegalovirus exposure and HLA in healthy donors. This table comes from immunoSEQ multiplex PCR, and its TCRdb copy is limited to in-frame clones, with some not included. This table holds some 190,000 clones, more than 70% found once. Sequencing input: PBMCs. The receptors here all came from a man aged 25 to 40 in good health and CMV-seropositive. The CDR3 runs from the conserved cysteine through the conserved F or W. A D gene is named only where the DNA matches it firmly. Size is stated for part of the rows, as once, few or many counts, or as a class when the clone is expanded.

v_gene	j_gene	abundance	d_gene	CDR3nt	CDR3aa
TRBV7-2	TRBJ2-7	few	TRBD2	TGTGCCAGCAGCGGCCTCGGGGGGTTGGGAGAGCAGTACTTC	CASSGLGGLGEQYF
TRBV5-1	TRBJ1-3	NA	NA	TGCGCCAGCAGCCCATTATCCCTAACAGCGGGTGCAGGAAACACCATATATTTT	CASSPLSLTAGAGNTIYF
TRBV1	TRBJ2-7	NA	NA	TGCACCAGCAGCCAGGAGGACAGGGAGCAGTACTTC	CTSSQEDREQYF
TRBV21-1	TRBJ1-2	few	NA	TGTGCCAGCAGCAAAGGGAGAAGCGGACGTGGCTACACCTTC	CASSKGRSGRGYTF
TRBV4-1	TRBJ2-2	NA	TRBD1	TGCGCCAGCAGCCCGTATTACGGTCGACAGGGGGTAACCGGGGAGCTGTTTTTT	CASSPYYGRQGVTGELFF
TRBV9	TRBJ2-4	NA	NA	TGTGCCAGCAGCAGGGGTATAGCCAAAAACATTCAGTACTTC	CASSRGIAKNIQYF
TRBV6-5	TRBJ2-7	NA	TRBD2	TGTGCCAGCAGTCGGACTAGCGGGTACGAGCAGTACTTC	CASSRTSGYEQYF
TRBV5-6	TRBJ1-3	NA	TRBD1	TGTGCCAGCAGCTTCGGACAGGGGCTCTCCTCTGGAAACACCATATATTTT	CASSFGQGLSSGNTIYF
TRBV6-5	TRBJ2-5	NA	TRBD1	TGTGCCAGCACCAGAACAGGGGGAGGAAAAGAGACCCAGTACTTC	CASTRTGGGKETQYF
TRBV5-5	TRBJ2-7	few	NA	TGTGCCAGCAGCCAAGCAAGGGGAATGGACGAGCAGTACTTC	CASSQARGMDEQYF
TRBV9	TRBJ2-1	NA	NA	TGTGCCAGCAGCCCCAGAGATCTAGGGGCGAGGAATGAGCAGTTCTTC	CASSPRDLGARNEQFF
TRBV29-1	TRBJ1-1	NA	NA	TGCAGCGTTCACCCCACCCCCGGCGGTGGAGCTTTCTTT	CSVHPTPGGGAFF
TRBV10-3	TRBJ2-1	NA	TRBD2	TGTGCCGCCCGGGGAGGGGCTAGCCAATCGGATGAGCAGTTCTTC	CAARGGASQSDEQFF
TRBV18	TRBJ2-5	NA	NA	TGTGCCAGCTCACCCCCTGGGCTAGCTCGCGAGACCCAGTACTTC	CASSPPGLARETQYF
TRBV6-5	TRBJ2-1	NA	TRBD1	TGTGCCAGCAGCATCCACAGGGGCCCCTACAATGAGCAGTTCTTC	CASSIHRGPYNEQFF
TRBV2	TRBJ1-1	NA	NA	TGTGCCAGCAGTGAAGCGCATGGCAGGGCGAACACTGAAGCTTTCTTT	CASSEAHGRANTEAFF
TRBV4-3	TRBJ1-5	NA	NA	TGCGCCAGCAGCCAAGATGGAGGGAACCAGCCCCAGCATTTT	CASSQDGGNQPQHF
TRBV5-1	TRBJ2-3	once	NA	TGCGCCAGCAGCTCGGATAGTCGGCGGGCCCCCACAGATACGCAGTATTTT	CASSSDSRRAPTDTQYF
TRBV11-1	TRBJ2-5	once	NA	TGTGCCAGCAGCTTGGAGAGGCAAGAGACCCAGTACTTC	CASSLERQETQYF
TRBV2	TRBJ2-7	NA	TRBD1	TGTGCCAGCAGTGAAGACTCCAGGGGGCTCTACGAGCAGTACTTC	CASSEDSRGLYEQYF
TRBV4-2	TRBJ1-5	few	NA	TGTGCCAGCAGCCAAGGGGCGGGGGCGAATCAGCCCCAGCATTTT	CASSQGAGANQPQHF
TRBV19	TRBJ1-1	NA	NA	TGTGCCAGTAGTGGGCAGTGGGGGGTTGAAGCTTTCTTT	CASSGQWGVEAFF
TRBV18	TRBJ1-4	NA	NA	TGTGCCAGCTCACCCGGACGACAGGAGGCCCTTGTGGGATTGTTTTTT	CASSPGRQEALVGLFF
TRBV29-1	TRBJ2-1	NA	TRBD1	TGCAGCGTTCACAGGGGCTACAATGAGAAGTTCTTC	CSVHRGYNEKFF
TRBV5-8	TRBJ2-7	few	NA	TGTGCCAGCAGCTCTGACAGTCCCTACGAGCAGTACTTC	CASSSDSPYEQYF
TRBV14	TRBJ1-1	few	NA	TGTGCCAGCAGCGCGGGGAACACTGAAGCTTTCTTT	CASSAGNTEAFF
TRBV9	TRBJ2-1	NA	TRBD1	TGTGCCAGCAGCGCCGGGACAGGGTGGAATGAGCAGTTCTTC	CASSAGTGWNEQFF
TRBV6-5	TRBJ1-6	NA	TRBD1	TGTGCCAGCAGTTACCGGGACAGCTATAATTCACCCCTCCACTTT	CASSYRDSYNSPLHF
TRBV7-2	TRBJ1-2	NA	TRBD1	TGTGCCAGCACCCGCAAAAGTCTCGGGACAGGGGCCTACACCTTC	CASTRKSLGTGAYTF
TRBV7-9	TRBJ2-2	NA	TRBD2	TGTGCCAGCAGCTTAAGCGATGGGACGGCGGGGGGAATTACCGGGGAGCTGTTTTTT	CASSLSDGTAGGITGELFF
TRBV9	TRBJ2-1	NA	NA	TGTGCCAGCAGCCCCCGGGTAGCCTCCTACAATGAGCAGTTCTTC	CASSPRVASYNEQFF
TRBV6-5	TRBJ2-1	NA	TRBD2	TGTGCCAGCAGTTACTCGACTCCGTGGGGGGGTGAGCAGTTCTTC	CASSYSTPWGGEQFF
TRBV20-1	TRBJ2-7	NA	NA	TGCAGTGCTAGCCACTACGAGCAGTACTTC	CSASHYEQYF
TRBV7-8	TRBJ2-5	NA	NA	TGTGCCAGCAGCTTAGTCGGAGGGAGCCAAGAGACCCAGTACTTC	CASSLVGGSQETQYF
TRBV19	TRBJ2-3	NA	TRBD1	TGTGCCACCGCACAGGGGGTCGGTTCAGATACGCAGTATTTT	CATAQGVGSDTQYF
TRBV11-3	TRBJ2-7	NA	TRBD1	TGTGCCAGCAGCCCCGGGACAGGGTACGAGCAGTACTTC	CASSPGTGYEQYF
TRBV27	TRBJ2-5	NA	NA	TGTGCCAGCAGCAACGTCCGACCGGAGGAGACCCAGTACTTC	CASSNVRPEETQYF
TRBV7-3	TRBJ1-1	NA	NA	TGTGCCAGCAGCTTAATACGACAGCTCAACACTGAAGCTTTCTTT	CASSLIRQLNTEAFF
TRBV21-1	TRBJ1-1	few	NA	TGTGCCAGCAGCCACCATGGACAGCGAAACACTGAAGCTTTCTTT	CASSHHGQRNTEAFF
TRBV5-1	TRBJ2-7	NA	TRBD2	TGCGCCAGCAGCTCCTCCAGCGGGGCTAGCTCCTACGAGCAGTACTTC	CASSSSSGASSYEQYF
TRBV28	TRBJ1-5	NA	NA	TGTGCCAGCAGTTTATCCCAGGTGGGCAATCAGCCCCAGCATTTT	CASSLSQVGNQPQHF
TRBV7-2	TRBJ1-3	NA	NA	TGTGCCAGCAGCCGCGCCCCCTACTCGGGCCGGGGAGGAAACACCATATATTTT	CASSRAPYSGRGGNTIYF
TRBV30	TRBJ2-7	NA	TRBD1	TGTGCCTGGAGTGTAGGGGGCCTAGACCTGCAGTACTTC	CAWSVGGLDLQYF
TRBV30	TRBJ1-5	NA	TRBD1	TGTGCCTGGAGTGCCGGGACAGAGAATCAGCCCCAGCATTTT	CAWSAGTENQPQHF
TRBV30	TRBJ2-5	NA	TRBD2	TGTGCCGGAGCTAGCGGGGGGGGCGCGAAAGAGACCCAGTACTTC	CAGASGGGAKETQYF
TRBV6-5	TRBJ2-5	NA	TRBD2	TGTGCCAGCAGTTACTCGCCAGCGGGATCGGGGGAGACCCAGTACTTC	CASSYSPAGSGETQYF
TRBV6-6	TRBJ1-1	NA	NA	TGTGCCAGCAGTTACCCCCGCCGGGAGAGCACTGAAGCTTTCTTT	CASSYPRRESTEAFF
TRBV19	TRBJ2-3	NA	TRBD2	TGTGCCAGCCAACCTCAACTAGCGGGGGGGGATACGCAGTATTTT	CASQPQLAGGDTQYF
TRBV15	TRBJ2-7	NA	TRBD2	TGTGCCACCAGCAGAGATCGGGGCGGGGGGCCTAACTACGAGCAGTACTTC	CATSRDRGGGPNYEQYF
TRBV27	TRBJ2-2	NA	NA	TGTGCCAGCAGTTTGGAGGGGTTGAGCACCGGGGAGCTGTTTTTT	CASSLEGLSTGELFF
TRBV4-3	TRBJ1-2	NA	TRBD1	TGCGCCAGCAGCCAAGATCGGGGGACAGGGCCGTACTATGGCTACACCTTC	CASSQDRGTGPYYGYTF
TRBV19	TRBJ2-7	NA	NA	TGTGCCAGTAGTAGGAGGACGGACTACGAGCAGTACTTC	CASSRRTDYEQYF
TRBV7-2	TRBJ2-7	NA	NA	TGTGCCAGCAGCCCCTCCGGAGCAAGTCGAGGGCAGTACTTC	CASSPSGASRGQYF
TRBV28	TRBJ1-2	NA	NA	TGTGCCAGCACTACTGGAGGAGGGCTTCTATACTATGGCTACACCTTC	CASTTGGGLLYYGYTF